The T cell receptor beta chain under discussion was sequenced for a study of graft-versus-host responses after intestinal transplantation. In the study overall: Recipients got multivisceral, liver-intestinal, or isolated intestinal transplants.

V was cut by 3 bases and J by 9 bases, with 21 bases left in between. Per the germline V gene, CDR1 is MNHEY and CDR2 is SMNVEV (reference sequence). This CDR3 spans 16 amino acids. Regarding this clone: Its target is unknown.

TCRdb keeps only in-frame clones here, not all; method: immunoSEQ multiplex PCR. Of about 120,000 clones detected, roughly 91% appear once; the ten largest clones hold around 0.12%. Whole-study results and caveats: High graft-versus-host to host-versus-graft clonal ratios were found in allografts of patients who had graft-donor T cell macrochimerism.

The receptor was isolated from a human donor who received an intestinal transplant. The sequencing here drew on unstimulated CD4+ T cells sorted from spleen or lymph node cells, taken before intestinal transplant. The gene calls are TRBV27 and TRBJ2-1; D unresolved. CDR3 loop: CASSFRKYGKVGEQFF. The CDR3 region has the DNA TGTGCCAGCAGTTTTAGGAAGTATGGGAAGGTAGGTGAGCAGTTCTTC.